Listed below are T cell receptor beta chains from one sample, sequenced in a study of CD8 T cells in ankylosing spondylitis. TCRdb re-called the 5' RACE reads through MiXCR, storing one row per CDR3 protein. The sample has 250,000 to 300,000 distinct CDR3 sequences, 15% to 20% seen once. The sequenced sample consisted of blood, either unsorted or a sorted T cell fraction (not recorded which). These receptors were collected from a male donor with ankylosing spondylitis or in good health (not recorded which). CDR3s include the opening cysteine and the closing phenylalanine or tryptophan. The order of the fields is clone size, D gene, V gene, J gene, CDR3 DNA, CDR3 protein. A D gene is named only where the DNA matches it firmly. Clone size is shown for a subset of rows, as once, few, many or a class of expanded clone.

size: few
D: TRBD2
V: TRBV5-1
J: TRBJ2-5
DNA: TGCGCCAGCAGCTCCGGGACTAGCGGGAGTGGGGAGACCCAGTACTTC
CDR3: CASSSGTSGSGETQYF

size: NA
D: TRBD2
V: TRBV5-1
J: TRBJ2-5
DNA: TGCGCCAGCAGCTTGGGGACTAGCGGGAGCGCCGGAGAGACCCAGTACTTC
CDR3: CASSLGTSGSAGETQYF

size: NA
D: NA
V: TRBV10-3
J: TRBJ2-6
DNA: TGTGCCATCAGTGAAGGTCAGAGGGGCTCTGGGGCCAACGTCCTGACTTTC
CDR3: CAISEGQRGSGANVLTF

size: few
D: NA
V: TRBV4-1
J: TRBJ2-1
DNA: TGCGCCAGCCAAGATTCTGGCGGACGCTCCTACAATGAGCAGTTCTTC
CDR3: CASQDSGGRSYNEQFF

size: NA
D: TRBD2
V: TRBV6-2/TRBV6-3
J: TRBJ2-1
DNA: TGTGCCAGCAGAACTAGCGGGGGGAAGTATGGTGAGCAGTTCTTC
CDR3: CASRTSGGKYGEQFF

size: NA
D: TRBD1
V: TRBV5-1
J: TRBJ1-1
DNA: TGCGCCAGCAGCGGGGGACAGGGGATCAATGAAGCTTTCTTT
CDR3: CASSGGQGINEAFF

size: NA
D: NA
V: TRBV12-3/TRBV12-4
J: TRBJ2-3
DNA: TGTGCCAGCAGTTTTCGGGGGATCACAGATACGCAGTATTTT
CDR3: CASSFRGITDTQYF

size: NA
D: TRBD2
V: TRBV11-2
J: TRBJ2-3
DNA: TGTGCCAGCAGCCCAAAACTAGCGGCGAACACAGATACGCAGTATTTT
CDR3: CASSPKLAANTDTQYF

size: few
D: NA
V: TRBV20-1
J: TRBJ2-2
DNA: TGCAGTGCTAGAGGTTATGGCGGGGGCTCTAACACCGGGGAGCTGTTTTTT
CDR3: CSARGYGGGSNTGELFF

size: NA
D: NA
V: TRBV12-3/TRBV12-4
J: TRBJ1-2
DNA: TGTGCCAGCAGCCCCCTTGGGACCGCGAACTATGGCTACACCTTC
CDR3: CASSPLGTANYGYTF

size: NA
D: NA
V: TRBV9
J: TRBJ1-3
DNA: TGTGCCAGCAGCGTACGGGGCAGTGGGACTGGAAACACCATATATTTT
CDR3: CASSVRGSGTGNTIYF

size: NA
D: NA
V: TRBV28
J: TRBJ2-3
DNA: TGTGCCAGCGCCACCCTCGGGGCTAGCACAGATACGCAGTATTTT
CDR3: CASATLGASTDTQYF

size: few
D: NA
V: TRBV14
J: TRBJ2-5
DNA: TGTGCCAGCAGCCAAGATTTGTGGACCCAGTACTTC
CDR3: CASSQDLWTQYF

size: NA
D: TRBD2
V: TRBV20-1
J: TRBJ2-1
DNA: TGCAGTGCCCTCTCACTAGCGGGAGTGGGCAATGAGCAGTTCTTC
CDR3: CSALSLAGVGNEQFF

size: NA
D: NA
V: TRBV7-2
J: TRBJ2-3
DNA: TGTGCCAGCAGCTTAGATGGGGGGGGGCCTACAGATACGCAGTATTTT
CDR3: CASSLDGGGPTDTQYF

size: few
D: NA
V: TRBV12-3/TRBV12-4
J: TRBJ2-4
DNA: TGTGCCAGCACCTCACGGCAGGAGGCCAAAAACATTCAGTACTTC
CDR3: CASTSRQEAKNIQYF

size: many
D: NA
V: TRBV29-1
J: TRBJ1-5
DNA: TGCAGCGTTGGGCGGGCAGGTCAGCCCCAGCATTTT
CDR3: CSVGRAGQPQHF

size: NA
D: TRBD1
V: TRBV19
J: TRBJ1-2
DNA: TGTGCCAGTAGTTCGACAGGGAGCTATGGCTACACCTTC
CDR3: CASSSTGSYGYTF

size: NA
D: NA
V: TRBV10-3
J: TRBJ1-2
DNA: TGTGCCATCAGGAGCGGAACCGGGCCTCGGGTGAGTGGCTACACCTTC
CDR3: CAIRSGTGPRVSGYTF

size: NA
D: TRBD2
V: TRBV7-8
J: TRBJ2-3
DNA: TGTGCCAGCAGCCCCGGGACTACACACACAGATACGCAGTATTTT
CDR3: CASSPGTTHTDTQYF

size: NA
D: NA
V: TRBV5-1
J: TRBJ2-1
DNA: TGCGCCAGCAGCGGCCGAGATTGCCAGTTCTTC
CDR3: CASSGRDCQFF

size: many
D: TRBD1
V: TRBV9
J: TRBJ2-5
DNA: TGTGCCAGCAGCGTAGGGTTGGACAGGGGTCATGAGACCCAGTACTTC
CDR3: CASSVGLDRGHETQYF

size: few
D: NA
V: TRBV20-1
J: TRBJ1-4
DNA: TGCAGTGCTAGAGATGTGTCGGGCCCTAATGAAAAACTGTTTTTT
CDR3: CSARDVSGPNEKLFF

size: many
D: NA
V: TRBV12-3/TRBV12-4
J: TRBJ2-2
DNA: TGTGCCAGCAGTTCCAAGGGACTGGCCGGGGAGCTGTTTTTT
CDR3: CASSSKGLAGELFF

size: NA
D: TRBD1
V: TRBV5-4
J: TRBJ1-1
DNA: TGTGCCAGCAGCCGGGGGACAGGGTGGAGGAACACTGAAGCTTTCTTT
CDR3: CASSRGTGWRNTEAFF

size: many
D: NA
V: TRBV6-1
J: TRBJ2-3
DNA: TGTGCCAGCAGTCCCTATGGGGGTAGCACAGATACGCAGTATTTT
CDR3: CASSPYGGSTDTQYF

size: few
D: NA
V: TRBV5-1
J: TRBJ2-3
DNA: TGCGCCAGCAGCTGGAACCGAGGGACAGATACGCAGTATTTT
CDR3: CASSWNRGTDTQYF

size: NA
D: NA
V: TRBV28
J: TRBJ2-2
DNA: TGTGCCAGCAGTTTATGGGGAGTCGACACCGGGGAGCTGTTTTTT
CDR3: CASSLWGVDTGELFF

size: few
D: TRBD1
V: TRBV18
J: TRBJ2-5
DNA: TGTGCCAGCTCACCAATAAATCACGGACAGGGATCGGTGAACCAAGAGACCCAGTACTTC
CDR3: CASSPINHGQGSVNQETQYF

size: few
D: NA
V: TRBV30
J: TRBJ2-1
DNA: TGTGCCTGTCGCGGGACTCTAGCCTCATACAATGAGCAGTTCTTC
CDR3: CACRGTLASYNEQFF

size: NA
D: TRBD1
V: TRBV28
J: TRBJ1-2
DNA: TGTGCCAGCAGTTTGAGACGGACAGGGGCGGGTGGCTACACCTTC
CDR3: CASSLRRTGAGGYTF

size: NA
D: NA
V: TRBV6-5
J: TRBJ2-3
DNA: TGTGCCAGCAGTTACCATGGCACCGGGGGCGGGCAAACAGATACGCAGTATTTT
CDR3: CASSYHGTGGGQTDTQYF

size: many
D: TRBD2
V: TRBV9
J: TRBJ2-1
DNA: TGTGCCAGCAGCGTAGCTCTCGGGACTAGGATGAATGAGCAGTTCTTC
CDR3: CASSVALGTRMNEQFF

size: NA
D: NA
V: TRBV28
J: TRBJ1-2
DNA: TGTGCCAGCAACACCCGGGCAGGGCGTACCTATGGCTACACCTTC
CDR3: CASNTRAGRTYGYTF

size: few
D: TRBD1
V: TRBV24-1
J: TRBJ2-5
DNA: TGTGCCACCAGTGACCGGGACAGGCAAGAGACCCAGTACTTC
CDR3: CATSDRDRQETQYF

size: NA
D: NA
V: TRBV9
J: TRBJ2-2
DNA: TGTGCCAGCAGACGGGACACCTCCCCCGGGGAGCTGTTTTTT
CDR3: CASRRDTSPGELFF

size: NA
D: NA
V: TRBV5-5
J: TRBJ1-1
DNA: TGTGCCAGCAGCTTGGGCGGCAGGGGGAACACTGAAGCTTTCTTT
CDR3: CASSLGGRGNTEAFF

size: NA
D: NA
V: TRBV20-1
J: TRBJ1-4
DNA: TGCAGTGGGAAGGGTAGCCAGGAAAAACTGTTTTTT
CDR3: CSGKGSQEKLFF

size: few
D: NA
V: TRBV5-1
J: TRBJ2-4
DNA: TGCGCCGGACCGAGAATCCTTCAAAACATTCAGTACTTC
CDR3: CAGPRILQNIQYF

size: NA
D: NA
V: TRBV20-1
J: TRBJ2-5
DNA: TGCAGTGCTAGAGATCTGCTACACGGCCGTGGCGAGACCCAGTACTTC
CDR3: CSARDLLHGRGETQYF

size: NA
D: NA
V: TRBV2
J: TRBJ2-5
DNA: TGTGCCAGCAGTGGTTACGGCGCCGGGGAGACCCAGTACTTC
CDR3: CASSGYGAGETQYF

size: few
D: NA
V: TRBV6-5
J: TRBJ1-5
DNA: TGTGCCAGCAGTTACTCGCATGATGGCAATCAGCCCCAGCATTTT
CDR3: CASSYSHDGNQPQHF

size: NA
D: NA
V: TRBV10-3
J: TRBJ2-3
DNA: TGTGCCATCAGTGAGCCCTCTCGTATCGGCACAGATACGCAGTATTTT
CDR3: CAISEPSRIGTDTQYF

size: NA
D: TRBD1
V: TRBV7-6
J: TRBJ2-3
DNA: TGTGCCAGCAGCCCAGGGACAGGGGCCACAGATACGCAGTATTTT
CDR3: CASSPGTGATDTQYF

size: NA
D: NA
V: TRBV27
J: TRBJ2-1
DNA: TGTGCCAGCAGTTTAAGGGCGGGGTTTTACAATGAGCAGTTCTTC
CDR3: CASSLRAGFYNEQFF